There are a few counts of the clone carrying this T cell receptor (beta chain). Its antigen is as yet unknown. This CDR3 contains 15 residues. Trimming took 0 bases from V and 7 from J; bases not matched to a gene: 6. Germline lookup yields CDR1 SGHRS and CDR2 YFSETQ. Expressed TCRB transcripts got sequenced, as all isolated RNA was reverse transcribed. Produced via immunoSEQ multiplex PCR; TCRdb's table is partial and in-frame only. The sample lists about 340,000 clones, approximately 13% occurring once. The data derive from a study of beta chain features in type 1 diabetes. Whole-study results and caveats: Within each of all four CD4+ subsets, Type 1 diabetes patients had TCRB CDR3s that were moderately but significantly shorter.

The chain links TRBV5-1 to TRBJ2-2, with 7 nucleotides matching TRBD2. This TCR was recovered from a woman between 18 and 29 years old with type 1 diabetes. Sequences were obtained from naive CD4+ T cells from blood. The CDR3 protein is CASSLVAGVIGELFF. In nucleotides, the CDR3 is TGCGCCAGCAGCTTGGTCGCGGGAGTGATCGGGGAGCTGTTTTTT.